This TCR beta chain is from a study of response to subunit inactivated influenza vaccine. Using its own MiXCR run on the RT-PCR reads, TCRdb lists one record per CDR3 protein. The sample has more than 250,000 distinct CDR3 sequences; 21% are singletons. Germline assignment: CDR1 LGHNA and CDR2 YNFKEQ. The CDR3 has 15 residues. J lost 4 bases, V lost 0 bases, and 1 base had no gene match. This clonotype was seen a handful of times. The chain has TRBV4-2 and TRBJ2-2; 8 nucleotides agree with TRBD1. The sample was PBMCs from blood, taken about 20 months after vaccination. This sequence originates from a man aged 50-75 years who received an inactivated influenza vaccine. CDR3 sequence reads: CASSQDRGRTGELFF. Here the CDR3 DNA reads TGTGCCAGCAGCCAAGACAGGGGGCGCACCGGGGAGCTGTTTTTT.